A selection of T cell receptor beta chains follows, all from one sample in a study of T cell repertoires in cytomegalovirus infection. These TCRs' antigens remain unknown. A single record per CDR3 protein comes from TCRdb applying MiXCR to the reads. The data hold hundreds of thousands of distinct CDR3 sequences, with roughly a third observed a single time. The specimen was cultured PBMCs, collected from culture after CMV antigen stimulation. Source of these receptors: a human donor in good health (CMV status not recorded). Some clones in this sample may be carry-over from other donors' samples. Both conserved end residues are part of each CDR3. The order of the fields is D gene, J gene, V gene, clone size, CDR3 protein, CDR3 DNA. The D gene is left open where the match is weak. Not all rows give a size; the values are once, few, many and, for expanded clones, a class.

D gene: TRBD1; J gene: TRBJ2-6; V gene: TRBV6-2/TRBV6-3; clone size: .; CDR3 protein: CASTIGQVDNVLTF; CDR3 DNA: TGTGCCAGCACCATCGGACAGGTTGACAACGTCCTGACTTTC
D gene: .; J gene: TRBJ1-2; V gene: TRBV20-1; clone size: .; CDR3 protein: CSATGTDYGYTF; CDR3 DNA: TGCAGTGCGACCGGGACGGATTATGGCTACACCTTC
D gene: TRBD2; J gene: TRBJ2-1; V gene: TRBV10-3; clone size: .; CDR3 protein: CAISESTSGRSQFF; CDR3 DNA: TGTGCCATCAGTGAGTCTACTAGCGGGAGGTCACAGTTCTTC
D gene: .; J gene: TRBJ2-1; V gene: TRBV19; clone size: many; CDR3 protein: CASSLTHRVEQFF; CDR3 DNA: TGTGCCAGTAGTTTAACCCACAGGGTCGAGCAGTTCTTC
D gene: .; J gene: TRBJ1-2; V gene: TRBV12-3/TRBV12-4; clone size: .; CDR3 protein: CASSVGTGPGYTF; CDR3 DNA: TGTGCCAGCAGTGTGGGCACAGGGCCCGGCTACACCTTC
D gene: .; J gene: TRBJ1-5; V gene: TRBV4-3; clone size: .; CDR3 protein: CASSQDKDNQPQHF; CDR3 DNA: TGCGCCAGCAGCCAGGACAAGGATAATCAGCCCCAGCATTTT
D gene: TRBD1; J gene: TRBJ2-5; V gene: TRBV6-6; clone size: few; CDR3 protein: CASRKWTGGQETQYF; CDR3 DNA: TGTGCCAGCAGAAAGTGGACAGGGGGCCAAGAGACCCAGTACTTC
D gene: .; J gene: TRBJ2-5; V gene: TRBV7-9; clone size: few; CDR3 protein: CASSLPGLGRQETQYF; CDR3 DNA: TGTGCCAGCAGCTTACCAGGGTTGGGAAGGCAAGAGACCCAGTACTTC
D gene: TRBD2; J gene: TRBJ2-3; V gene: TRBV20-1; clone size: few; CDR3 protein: CSATGTSGRAVSADTQYF; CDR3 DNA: TGCAGTGCAACCGGGACTAGCGGGAGGGCCGTATCGGCAGATACGCAGTATTTT
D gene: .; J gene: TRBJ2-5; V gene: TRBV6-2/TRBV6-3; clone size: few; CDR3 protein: CASSRSTGGGDQYF; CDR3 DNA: TGTGCCAGCAGCCGATCGACTGGCGGCGGGGACCAGTACTTC
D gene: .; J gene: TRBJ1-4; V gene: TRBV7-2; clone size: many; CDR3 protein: CASSLDATNEKLFF; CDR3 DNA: TGTGCCAGCAGCTTAGACGCAACTAATGAAAAACTGTTTTTT
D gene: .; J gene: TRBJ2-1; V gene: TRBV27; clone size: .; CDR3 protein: CASSLRRLPGAHNEQFF; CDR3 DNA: TGTGCCAGCAGTTTAAGGCGCCTCCCCGGGGCACACAATGAGCAGTTCTTC
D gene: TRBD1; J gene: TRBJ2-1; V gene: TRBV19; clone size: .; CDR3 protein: CASNAQGARSYNEQFF; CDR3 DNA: TGTGCCAGTAATGCACAGGGGGCACGGTCCTACAATGAGCAGTTCTTC
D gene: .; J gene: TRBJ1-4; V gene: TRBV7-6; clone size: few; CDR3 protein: CASSHNERWEKLFF; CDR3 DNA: TGTGCCAGCAGCCACAATGAGAGATGGGAAAAACTGTTTTTT
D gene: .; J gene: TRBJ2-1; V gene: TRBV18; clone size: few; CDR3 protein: CASSPSSGDSYNEQFF; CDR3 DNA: TGTGCCAGCTCACCGTCCAGCGGAGACTCCTACAATGAGCAGTTCTTC
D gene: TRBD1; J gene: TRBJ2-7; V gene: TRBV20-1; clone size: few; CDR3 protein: CSASKRQGGKDEQYF; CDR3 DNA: TGCAGTGCTAGTAAAAGACAGGGGGGCAAAGACGAGCAGTACTTC
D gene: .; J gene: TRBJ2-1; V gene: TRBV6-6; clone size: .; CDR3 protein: CASSYPEHFTERGEQFF; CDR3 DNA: TGTGCCAGCAGTTACCCGGAACACTTCACGGAACGGGGTGAGCAGTTCTTC
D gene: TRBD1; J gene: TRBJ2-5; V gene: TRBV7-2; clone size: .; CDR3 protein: CASRPGTGGTQYF; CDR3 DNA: TGTGCCAGCCGGCCGGGGACAGGGGGCACCCAGTACTTC
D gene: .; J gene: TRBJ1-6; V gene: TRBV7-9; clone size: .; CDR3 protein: CASSLSGDGSPLHF; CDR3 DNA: TGTGCCAGCAGCTTATCAGGGGACGGTTCACCCCTCCACTTT
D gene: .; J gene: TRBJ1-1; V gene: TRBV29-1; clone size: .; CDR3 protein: CSVERGVGANTEAFF; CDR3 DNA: TGCAGCGTTGAAAGGGGCGTAGGGGCGAACACTGAAGCTTTCTTT
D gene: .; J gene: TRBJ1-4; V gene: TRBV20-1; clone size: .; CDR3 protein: CSAKIGGEKLFF; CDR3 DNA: TGCAGTGCGAAAATAGGCGGTGAAAAACTGTTTTTT
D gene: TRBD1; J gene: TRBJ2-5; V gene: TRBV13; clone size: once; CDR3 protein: CASSLRGQTKETQYF; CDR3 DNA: TGTGCCAGCAGCTTAAGGGGACAGACTAAAGAGACCCAGTACTTC
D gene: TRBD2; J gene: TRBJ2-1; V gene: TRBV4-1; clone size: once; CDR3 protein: CASRPPGTSGSNEQFF; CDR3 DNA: TGCGCCAGCAGACCCCCCGGGACTAGCGGATCCAATGAGCAGTTCTTC
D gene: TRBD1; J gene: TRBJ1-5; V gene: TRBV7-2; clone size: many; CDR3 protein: CASSSWTGVRGQPQHF; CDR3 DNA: TGTGCCAGCAGCTCCTGGACAGGGGTGAGGGGTCAGCCCCAGCATTTT
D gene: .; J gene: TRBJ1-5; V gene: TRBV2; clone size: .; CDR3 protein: CASSEAISNQPQHF; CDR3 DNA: TGTGCCAGCAGTGAAGCCATTAGCAATCAGCCCCAGCATTTT
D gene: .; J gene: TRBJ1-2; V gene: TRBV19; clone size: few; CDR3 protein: CASRGGVGYTF; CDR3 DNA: TGTGCCAGTAGAGGAGGGGTCGGCTACACCTTC
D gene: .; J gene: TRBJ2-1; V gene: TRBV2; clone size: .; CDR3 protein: CASSELATNDEQFF; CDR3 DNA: TGTGCCAGCAGTGAATTGGCGACTAACGATGAGCAGTTCTTC
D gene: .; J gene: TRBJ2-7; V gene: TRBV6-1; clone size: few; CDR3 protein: CASRDGTYEQYF; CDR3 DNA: TGTGCCAGCAGGGATGGAACATACGAGCAGTACTTC
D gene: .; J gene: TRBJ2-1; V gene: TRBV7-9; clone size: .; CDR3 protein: CASSLSEERNNEQFF; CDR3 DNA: TGTGCCAGCAGCTTATCGGAGGAGCGCAACAATGAGCAGTTCTTC
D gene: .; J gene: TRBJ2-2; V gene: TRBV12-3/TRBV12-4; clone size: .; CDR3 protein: CASRTFNTGELFF; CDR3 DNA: TGTGCCAGCCGGACTTTTAACACCGGGGAGCTGTTTTTT
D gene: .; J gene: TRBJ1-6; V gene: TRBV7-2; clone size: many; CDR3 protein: CASSPQGSNSPLHF; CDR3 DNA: TGTGCCAGCAGTCCACAGGGAAGTAATTCACCCCTCCACTTT
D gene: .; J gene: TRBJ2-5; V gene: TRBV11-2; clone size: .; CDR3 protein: CASSLMPRGGVEETQYF; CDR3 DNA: TGTGCCAGCAGCTTAATGCCCCGGGGCGGGGTGGAGGAGACCCAGTACTTC
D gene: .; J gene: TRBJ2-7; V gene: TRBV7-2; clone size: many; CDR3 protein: CASSPRTAHSYEQYF; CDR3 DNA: TGTGCCAGCAGCCCGCGGACGGCCCACTCCTACGAGCAGTACTTC
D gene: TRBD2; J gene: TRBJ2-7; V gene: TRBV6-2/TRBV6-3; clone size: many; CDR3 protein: CASSTRISGVYEQYF; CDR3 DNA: TGTGCCAGCAGTACTAGGATCAGCGGGGTCTACGAGCAGTACTTC
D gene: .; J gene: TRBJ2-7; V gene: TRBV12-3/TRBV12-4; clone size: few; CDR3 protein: CASSDPTASYEQYF; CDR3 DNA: TGTGCCAGCAGTGACCCGACAGCATCCTACGAGCAGTACTTC